The clone carrying this TCR beta chain occurred a few times. This specimen comes from a study of T cell changes during pregnancy in multiple sclerosis. Assay used: immunoSEQ multiplex PCR; TCRdb lists only in-frame clones, some missing. There are tens of thousands of clones in the sample; around 93% occur only once, and roughly 0.35% lies in the top ten. Germline assignment: CDR1 MGHDK and CDR2 SYGVNS. The V end was cut by 2 bases, the J end by 8 bases, with 21 bases between. This CDR3 region has 16 residues. The sample consisted of CD4+ T cells from peripheral blood mononuclear cells, taken before pregnancy. The origin of this receptor is a female donor with multiple sclerosis, enrolled in a pregnancy study. The rearrangement joins TRBV25-1 to TRBJ1-2, with D perhaps TRBD1 (5 bases). In nucleotides, the CDR3 is TGTGCCAGCAGTGAAATGGAGGGGAGGTGGGGTTGGGGCTACACCTTC. Protein: CASSEMEGRWGWGYTF.